This note documents a single T cell receptor (beta chain) sequence. The antigen is not known. Authors' processing steps: Variation in CDR3 across clinicopathological groups served as the basis for constructing a distant-metastasis classifier in papillary thyroid cancer. TCRdb re-called the PCR reads through MiXCR. For this entry, the V and J calls and clone size follow TCRdb and not the study's own pipeline. The repertoire holds more than 4,000 clones, with 35% as singletons. No treatment of any kind had been given to any patient before thyroid surgery. This specimen comes from a study of metastatic and nonmetastatic thyroid tumors. Study information: Repertoires from blood and tumor or nodule tissue of malignant and benign thyroid patients were compared.

The study's findings and limits: Significantly greater TCR beta diversity was reportedly found in malignant thyroid tumors than in benign nodules (in blood and tumor).

The ends were cut back, 3 bases at V and 0 bases at J, with 12 bases in the middle. The CDR3 loop spans 16 amino acids. This TCR came from a female donor with papillary thyroid cancer or a benign thyroid nodule (not recorded which). Some clones in this sample may be carry-over from other donors' samples. V is TRBV12-3 or TRBV12-4 and J is TRBJ1-3, with D unclear. The source material was adjacent normal tissue. The CDR3 spells CASSFAGRGSGNTIYF. CDR3 DNA sequence: TGTGCCAGCAGTTTCGCCGGCCGCGGCTCTGGAAACACCATATATTTT.